Below are 23 T cell receptor beta chains sequenced from a single sample in a study of regulatory T cells in long-lasting Graves disease (dated by TCRdb to the early 2020s). Reading the label with the study, this specimen's time point is: persistent/refractory GD, antithyroid drugs over 5 years with positive TRAb. For both TCR sequencing and RNA sequencing, RNA was extracted from PBMCs in TRIzol. Preparation of the library involved multiplex PCR. Sequencing took place on an Illumina HiSeq 4000. iRepertoire HTBI primers and Arm-PCR amplification of CDR3 regions were used to construct TCR beta libraries. The raw public data were reprocessed by TCRdb itself: fastp quality trimming at Q25, MiXCR clonotype calling, in-frame beta chains only. Every CDR3 protein is listed once, alongside the most common genes and DNA of its rows. The table for this sample lists roughly 400,000 distinct CDR3 sequences; less than 25% of them were counted only once. The ten largest clones add up to more than 20% of the sample.

The sample here was peripheral blood mononuclear cells (PBMCs), taken when the disease was refractory, from a patient treated with antithyroid drugs. Every receptor here comes from a female donor with Graves disease.

This clonotype was recorded many times. J is TRBJ2-5 and V is TRBV29-1; TRBD2 aligns across 13 bases. This CDR3 has 15 residues. Germline-derived CDR1 and CDR2 are SQVTM and ANQGSEA. J was trimmed by 1 base and V by 4 bases; bases with no gene match: 3. The CDR3 coding sequence is TGCAGCGTTGGAGGGACTAGCGGGACCCAAGAGACCCAGTACTTC. Protein product: CSVGGTSGTQETQYF.

There are many counts of this clonotype. This rearrangement joins TRBV5-1 to TRBJ2-7, with 8 bases fitting TRBD2. This CDR3 is 15 amino acids long. In germline, CDR1 is SGHRS, CDR2 YFSETQ. The J segment lost 6 bases and the V segment lost 4 bases, leaving 12 bases of the junction unmatched. The CDR3 is CASSPTTSAAGEQYF. The CDR3 bases are TGCGCCAGCAGCCCTACGACTAGCGCGGCCGGCGAGCAGTACTTC.

This clonotype was found many times. The chain uses TRBV6-1 and TRBJ2-7; D may match TRBD1 or TRBD2 (5 bases each). The CDR3 spans 14 residues. Trimming left V 5 bases short and J 9 bases short, with 20 bases between. The germline V gene has CDR1 MNHNS and CDR2 SASEGT. CDR3 sequence reads: CASSNPRDQEGQYF. The CDR3 DNA is TGTGCCAGCAGTAACCCCCGGGACCAAGAAGGGCAGTACTTC.

This clonotype was found a few times. The chain employs TRBV7-2 and TRBJ2-7, with 7 bases lining up with TRBD1. The CDR3 has 16 residues. CDR1 and CDR2 (germline): SGHTA, FQGNSA. V gave up 3 bases and J gave up 1 base; unmatched junction bases: 9. The CDR3 region is CASSFLYRGASYEQYF. The CDR3 nucleotides are TGTGCCAGCAGCTTCTTGTACAGGGGCGCATCCTACGAGCAGTACTTC. Full variable domain (outside the CDR3, taken from reference TRBV7-2 and TRBJ2-7): GAGVSQSPSNKVTEKGKDVELRCDPISGHTALYWYRQSLGQGLEFLIYFQGNSAPDKSGLPSDRFSAERTGGSVSTLTIQRTQQEDSAVYLCASSFLYRGASYEQYFGPGTRLTVT.

This clonotype has a handful of counts. The chain combines TRBV2 with TRBJ1-1, with 7 bases that match TRBD1. This CDR3 spans 15 amino acids. With V trimmed by 6 bases and J by 2 bases, 9 bases remained unmatched. Germline CDR1 SNHLY, CDR2 FYNNEI. The CDR3 reads CASSPPGQENTEAFF. The CDR3 nucleotides read TGTGCCAGCAGCCCCCCAGGACAGGAAAACACTGAAGCTTTCTTT. Filled out from reference TRBV2 and TRBJ1-1, the complete variable domain reads EPEVTQTPSHQVTQMGQEVILRCVPISNHLYFYWYRQILGQKVEFLVSFYNNEISEKSEIFDDQFSVERPDGSNFTLKIRSTKLEDSAMYFCASSPPGQENTEAFFGQGTRLTVV.

Turning to this clonotype: This could be a read error, since a much larger clone is one nucleotide away. The gene calls are TRBV6-2 or TRBV6-3 and TRBJ1-1; D unclear. CDR3 length equals 14 residues. Germline loops: CDR1 MNHEY, CDR2 SVGEGT. CDR3 amino acids: CASSYGRMNTETFF. In DNA, the CDR3 is TGTGCCAGCAGTTACGGCAGAATGAACACTGAAACTTTCTTT.

This clonotype was observed many times. J is TRBJ2-7 and V is TRBV5-5; weak D call: TRBD1 (6 bases). V lost 5 bases and J 7 bases, leaving 16 bases between the germline ends. Germline CDR1 and CDR2: SGHKS and YYEKEE (reference sequence). CDR3 length: 13 amino acids. CDR3 loop: CASSRQATTEQYF. In nucleotides, the CDR3 is TGTGCCAGCAGTCGACAGGCAACTACGGAGCAGTACTTC.

The CDR3 region has the DNA TGTGCCAGCAGCCAAGGGACTAGTGGTCTGTTCTTC. Amino acid sequence: CASSQGTSGLFF. The chain couples TRBV7-2 to TRBJ2-1; 8 bases fit TRBD2. Trimming removed 5 bases from V and 15 bases from J; junction bases left unmatched: 9. The V gene's germline CDR1 is SGHTA and CDR2 FQGNSA. The CDR3 sequence is 12 residues long.

This clonotype has only a few counts. The chain employs TRBV15 and TRBJ2-5, with a weak D call TRBD2 (5 bases). The germline gives CDR1 LNHNV, CDR2 YYDKDF (reference sequence). The CDR3 is made up of 14 amino acids. V was pared by 5 bases and J by 9 bases, with 19 bases between. DNA for the CDR3: TGTGCCACCAGCGCTTCGGACTCCTCCGGTCCCCAGTACTTC. Translation gives CATSASDSSGPQYF.

The chain joins TRBV4-3 to TRBJ1-1; D is possibly TRBD1 (5 bases). Trimming pared 4 bases from V and 6 bases from J, leaving 12 bases between. CDR1 is LGHNA, CDR2 YSLEER, per germline. The CDR3 consists of 13 residues. The CDR3 nucleotides are TGCGCCAGCAGCCCCTTAGGAGGGGCTGAAGCTTTCTTT. Encoded protein: CASSPLGGAEAFF.

This clonotype was seen once. CDR3 in DNA: TGTGCCAGCAGCAGGGGCTGGTACACTGAAGCTTTCTTT. Protein sequence: CASSRGWYTEAFF. The chain links TRBV5-8 to TRBJ1-1, with TRBD1 as a possible D gene (5 bases). This CDR3 region has 13 residues. Germline CDR1 SGHTS, CDR2 YDEGEE. V lost 4 bases and J 3 bases, leaving 10 bases between the germline ends.

The chain recombines TRBV13 with TRBJ2-2, with D tentatively TRBD2 (5 bases). The V and J ends lost 5 bases and 4 bases respectively, with 14 bases between them. The CDR3 has 15 residues. Germline V gene data show CDR1 as PRHDT and CDR2 as FYEKMQ (reference sequence). In DNA form, the CDR3 reads TGTGCCAGCAGCCAACAATGGGGAGTCACCGGGGAGCTGTTTTTT. This translates into CASSQQWGVTGELFF.

This CDR3 is CASADGNEKLFF. The CDR3, as DNA: TGTGCCAGTGCGGATGGTAATGAAAAACTGTTTTTT. The V and J genes are TRBV19 and TRBJ1-4, with no clear D. Per germline, CDR1 LNHDA and CDR2 SQIVND (reference sequence). V gave up 8 bases and J gave up 4 bases, with 8 bases separating them. The CDR3 loop spans 12 amino acids. The complete variable domain, with remaining parts taken from reference TRBV19 and TRBJ1-4, reads DGGITQSPKYLFRKEGQNVTLSCEQNLNHDAMYWYRQDPGQGLRLIYYSQIVNDFQKGDIAEGYSVSREKKESFPLTVTSAQKNPTAFYLCASADGNEKLFFGSGTQLSVL.

This clonotype was detected a few times. This sequence joins TRBV11-1 and TRBJ2-7; D is undetermined. This CDR3 comprises 12 residues. Per germline, CDR1 SGHAT and CDR2 FQDESV (reference sequence). The V end was cut by 3 bases, the J end by 7 bases, with 10 bases between. For the CDR3, the DNA is TGTGCCAGCAGCTTTCCTGGGTGGGAGCAGTACTTC. It translates to CASSFPGWEQYF.

V and J are TRBV3-1 and TRBJ2-7, with 10 bases fitting TRBD2. The V and J ends lost 2 bases and 6 bases, in that order; junction bases with no gene match: 4. This CDR3 comprises 14 residues. Germline lookup yields CDR1 LGHDT and CDR2 YNNKEL (reference sequence). The CDR3 nucleotides read TGTGCCAGCAGCCAACTAGCGGGAGTAGGCGAGCAGTACTTC. Translated: CASSQLAGVGEQYF.

This chain uses TRBV5-1 with TRBJ2-1; D perhaps matches TRBD1 (6 bases). Germline CDR1 SGHRS, CDR2 YFSETQ. V lost 4 bases, J lost 8 bases, and 16 bases lay in between. The CDR3 spans 14 residues. This chain's CDR3 is CASSRDTTGDEQFF. The CDR3 DNA reads as TGCGCCAGCAGCCGGGACACCACCGGCGATGAGCAGTTCTTC.

The J gene is TRBJ2-1, the V gene TRBV11-2; 11 positions agree with TRBD2. Trimming at V came to 5 bases and at J to 6 bases, leaving 15 bases not matched to a gene. The CDR3 extends over 18 amino acids. CDR1 is SGHAT and CDR2 is FQNNGV in the germline V gene. CDR3 sequence reads: CASSPVSSGRVYGNEQFF. CDR3 sequence (DNA): TGTGCCAGCAGCCCTGTCAGTAGCGGGAGGGTATACGGCAATGAGCAGTTCTTC.

Note on this clonotype: Compared with germline, one end of the junction differs, possibly owing to a read error. V usage is TRBV11-2 and J usage is TRBJ1-6; D ambiguous. Looked up from germline, CDR1 is SGHAT and CDR2 is FQNNGV. The CDR3 sequence is 13 residues long. The CDR3 DNA sequence: TGTGCCAGCAGCTTCTCCTTTAATTCACCCCTCCACTTT. This sequence encodes CASSFSFNSPLHF.

This clonotype was picked up a small number of times. The V gene is TRBV28, the J gene TRBJ1-1; D perhaps matches TRBD1 (5 bases). V lost 10 bases and J lost 1, with 16 bases in between. The CDR3 contains 14 residues. Germline assignment: CDR1 MDHEN and CDR2 SYDVKM. Here the CDR3 DNA reads TGTGCCACCCGCCGGGGGTTGAGGAACACTGAAGCTTTCTTT. Amino acids: CATRRGLRNTEAFF.

The sample holds a few counts of this clonotype. The CDR3 here is CSASRFNEKLFF. The CDR3 DNA is TGCAGTGCTAGTCGGTTTAATGAAAAACTGTTTTTT. The chain has TRBV20-1 and TRBJ1-4; D remains unclear. The CDR3 consists of 12 residues. V lost 3 bases and J lost 4, with 6 bases in between. The germline V gene encodes CDR1 DFQATT and CDR2 SNEGSKA (reference sequence).

This clonotype was found many times. The V gene is TRBV2, the J gene TRBJ2-7, with 8 bases identical to TRBD1. With 1 base clipped from V and 2 bases from J, the junction kept 4 bases outside the gene matches. The V gene's germline CDR1 is SNHLY and CDR2 FYNNEI. CDR3 length equals 15 residues. This CDR3 reads CASSEGTGNPYEQYF. The CDR3 DNA is TGTGCCAGCAGTGAAGGGACAGGGAATCCCTACGAGCAGTACTTC.

This clonotype has only a few counts. The chain couples TRBV24-1 to TRBJ2-2; TRBD1 or TRBD2 may be the D gene (6 bases each). The CDR3 has 15 amino acids. V shed 4 bases and J shed 3 bases, with 11 bases lying between them. The germline V gene encodes CDR1 KGHDR and CDR2 SFDVKD. The CDR3 coding sequence is TGTGCCACCAGTGACGCGGGACATGACACCGGGGAGCTGTTTTTT. Amino acids: CATSDAGHDTGELFF.

At least ten counts were recorded for this clonotype. This chain uses TRBV12-3 or TRBV12-4 with TRBJ2-5; tentatively, D is TRBD1 (7 bases). This CDR3 comprises 13 residues. V dropped 7 bases and J dropped 7 bases, with 16 bases sitting between them. CDR3 region: CASTPRGAGTQYF. The CDR3 nucleotides read TGTGCCAGCACCCCCAGGGGGGCAGGGACCCAGTACTTC.